The 19 T cell receptor beta chains below were found in one sample sequenced in a study of OX40 agonist ivuxolimab in advanced cancers. Profiled with immunoSEQ multiplex PCR; TCRdb holds only in-frame clones, not every one. The sample shows around 60,000 clones, around 90% of them seen only once. The sample consisted of CD4+ or CD8+ T cells sorted from blood, taken in a trial of the OX40 agonist ivuxolimab. These receptor sequences come from an adult with an advanced solid tumor such as melanoma, head and neck, liver or kidney cancer.

The sample holds one count of this clone. V gene TRBV7-2 combines with J gene TRBJ1-1; TRBD1 matches at 8 bases. This CDR3 contains 15 residues. The V gene's germline CDR1 is SGHTA and CDR2 FQGNSA. V trimming: 3 bases; J trimming: 5 bases; junction bases outside the gene matches: 8. This chain's CDR3 is CASSFPGGRRTEAFF. The CDR3 coding sequence is TGTGCCAGCAGCTTCCCAGGGGGCAGAAGGACTGAAGCTTTCTTT.

This clone was found once. The chain combines TRBV5-1 with TRBJ2-5; 8 bases are shared with TRBD2. CDR1 and CDR2 from the germline V gene are SGHRS and YFSETQ. V lost 6 bases and J lost 5; bases outside the gene matches: 15. This CDR3 region has 16 residues. CDR3 DNA sequence: TGCGCCAGCAACCCGGAAAACAGCGGGAGAAGGGAGACCCAGTACTTC. Amino acid sequence: CASNPENSGRRETQYF.

The chain employs TRBV6-5 and TRBJ1-1; TRBD1 matches at 8 bases. Germline loops: CDR1 MNHEY, CDR2 SVGAGI. The CDR3 contains 14 residues. V dropped 7 bases and J dropped 6; count of bases not matched to a gene: 10. The CDR3 coding sequence is TGTGCCAGCACCGCAGGGGGCCCTTGGTCTGAAGCTTTCTTT. Translation gives CASTAGGPWSEAFF.

This clone was found a few times. The chain uses TRBV28 and TRBJ2-2; 9 bases line up with TRBD1. Trimming removed 5 bases from V and 5 bases from J; junction bases left unmatched: 9. Germline V CDR1 and CDR2: MDHEN, SYDVKM. CDR3 length: 16 residues. The CDR3, as DNA: TGTGCCAGCAGTCAGGACAGGGGAGAAGGAACCGGGGAGCTGTTTTTT. This encodes CASSQDRGEGTGELFF.

The rearrangement links TRBV9 to TRBJ2-2, with 10 bases that match TRBD1. This CDR3 is built from 15 residues. V was pared by 3 bases and J by 5 bases, with 4 bases of the junction left unmatched. Looked up from germline, CDR1 is SGDLS and CDR2 is YYNGEE. CDR3 sequence reads: CASSATGGSTGELFF. The CDR3 DNA sequence: TGTGCCAGCAGCGCGACAGGGGGCTCGACCGGGGAGCTGTTTTTT. Full variable domain (outside the CDR3, taken from reference TRBV9 and TRBJ2-2): DSGVTQTPKHLITATGQRVTLRCSPRSGDLSVYWYQQSLDQGLQFLIQYYNGEERAKGNILERFSAQQFPDLHSELNLSSLELGDSALYFCASSATGGSTGELFFGEGSRLTVL.

This clone was found once. The chain joins TRBV11-2 to TRBJ2-2, with a weak D call TRBD2 (5 bases). This CDR3 has 12 amino acids. Germline V CDR1 and CDR2: SGHAT, FQNNGV. Trimming pared 8 bases from V and 4 bases from J, leaving 8 bases between. In nucleotides, the CDR3 is TGTGCCAGCCTGGAGGTCACCGGGGAGCTGTTTTTT. It codes for CASLEVTGELFF. Full variable domain (outside the CDR3, taken from reference TRBV11-2 and TRBJ2-2): EAGVAQSPRYKIIEKRQSVAFWCNPISGHATLYWYQQILGQGPKLLIQFQNNGVVDDSQLPKDRFSAERLKGVDSTLKIQPAKLEDSAVYLCASLEVTGELFFGEGSRLTVL.

The chain joins TRBV4-1 to TRBJ2-7; the D call may be TRBD1 or TRBD2 (6 bases each). There are 14 residues in the CDR3. V lost 6 bases to trimming and J lost 0 bases, with 12 bases between them. CDR1 and CDR2 from the germline V gene are MGHRA and YSYEKL. CDR3 loop: CASSPGGLSYEQYF. CDR3 sequence (DNA): TGCGCCAGCAGTCCCGGGGGCCTCTCCTACGAGCAGTACTTC.

This chain uses TRBV6-6 with TRBJ1-4; D unclear. Between the trimmed V and J ends, which lost 6 bases and 3 bases, there was a span of 11 bases. Germline CDR1 and CDR2: MNHNY and SVGAGI (reference sequence). The CDR3 extends over 14 amino acids. CDR3: CASRTLGPNEKLFF. The CDR3 bases are TGTGCCAGCAGAACCCTTGGGCCTAATGAAAAACTGTTTTTT.

The genes are TRBV7-9 and TRBJ1-2, with D hard to call. In germline, CDR1 is SEHNR, CDR2 FQNEAQ (reference sequence). This CDR3 contains 15 residues. Trimming stripped 4 bases from V and 4 bases from J, with 16 bases between. As DNA, the CDR3 is TGTGCCAGCAGCTCTACGGGCCTACCTTCCTATGGCTACACCTTC. It yields the protein CASSSTGLPSYGYTF. The full variable domain, completed using reference TRBV7-9 and TRBJ1-2, is DTGVSQNPRHKITKRGQNVTFRCDPISEHNRLYWYRQTLGQGPEFLTYFQNEAQLEKSRLLSDRFSAERPKGSFSTLEIQRTEQGDSAMYLCASSSTGLPSYGYTFGSGTRLTVV.

The V gene is TRBV27, the J gene TRBJ2-1, with TRBD1 matching over 7 bases. With V trimmed by 5 bases and J by 5 bases, 12 bases remained unmatched. CDR3 length: 16 amino acids. Germline V gene data show CDR1 as MNHEY and CDR2 as SMNVEV (reference sequence). The CDR3 bases are TGTGCCAGCAGTCCCAGGGGGATTAGCCCTCACAATGAGCAGTTCTTC. It specifies CASSPRGISPHNEQFF.

This clone was observed a handful of times. The gene calls are TRBV28 and TRBJ2-6, with D maybe TRBD1 (5 bases). This CDR3 is 17 amino acids long. Germline V gives CDR1 MDHEN, CDR2 SYDVKM. Trimming shortened V by 0 bases and J by 0 bases, and 9 bases separated the two germline ends. Written as DNA, the CDR3 is TGTGCCAGCAGTTTATGGACAGCGAGCTCTGGGGCCAACGTCCTGACTTTC. Translation gives CASSLWTASSGANVLTF.

The chain uses TRBV7-6 and TRBJ2-7; D is unresolved. From germline, CDR1 is SGHVS and CDR2 FNYEAQ. The CDR3 is made up of 14 amino acids. V was pared by 2 bases and J by 3 bases, with 11 bases between. The CDR3 protein is CASSLTQLNYEQYF. CDR3 nucleotides: TGTGCCAGCAGCTTAACCCAACTTAACTACGAGCAGTACTTC.

V and J are TRBV27 and TRBJ1-4, with D unclear. Trimming removed 6 bases at V and 3 bases at J, with 17 bases between. Germline V gene sequence: CDR1 MNHEY, CDR2 SMNVEV (reference sequence). The CDR3 has 16 amino acids. The CDR3: CASSQTGRLPNEKLFF. CDR3 sequence (DNA): TGTGCCAGCAGCCAAACCGGGCGTCTACCTAATGAAAAACTGTTTTTT.

This rearrangement joins TRBV5-6 to TRBJ1-1; D might be TRBD1 (5 bases). Germline assignment: CDR1 SGHDT and CDR2 YYEEEE. The V and J ends lost 0 bases and 4 bases respectively, with 13 bases between them. CDR3 length: 15 residues. CDR3 amino acids: CASSLEVEGLTEAFF. Here the CDR3 DNA reads TGTGCCAGCAGCTTGGAAGTTGAGGGGCTCACTGAAGCTTTCTTT.

The rearrangement joins TRBV27 to TRBJ1-5; D ambiguous. CDR3 length: 15 residues. V dropped 6 bases and J dropped 3 bases, with 15 bases sitting between them. The germline gives CDR1 MNHEY, CDR2 SMNVEV (reference sequence). CDR3 amino acids: CASSPLGGINQPQHF. DNA for the CDR3: TGTGCCAGCAGCCCCTTGGGAGGAATCAATCAGCCCCAGCATTTT.

As DNA, the CDR3 is TGTGCCAGCAGCGGGACTAGCGGGAGAGCGAGTGAGCAGTTCTTC. Amino acid sequence: CASSGTSGRASEQFF. The rearrangement joins TRBV9 to TRBJ2-1, with 13 bases lining up with TRBD2. The CDR3 totals 15 residues. Germline V gene data show CDR1 as SGDLS and CDR2 as YYNGEE. V lost 3 bases to trimming and J lost 9 bases; unmatched junction nucleotides: 6.

This chain uses TRBV6-1 with TRBJ2-6; D call uncertain. This CDR3 has 16 residues. V was clipped by 2 bases and J by 0 bases, with 8 bases between them. Germline assignment: CDR1 MNHNS and CDR2 SASEGT. The CDR3 is CASSESGFSGANVLTF. DNA of the CDR3: TGTGCCAGCAGTGAAAGTGGCTTCTCTGGGGCCAACGTCCTGACTTTC.

V usage is TRBV9 and J usage is TRBJ1-4; D gene unclear. The CDR3 length is 14 residues. Germline V lookup: CDR1 SGDLS, CDR2 YYNGEE. With 0 bases removed from V and 3 bases from J, the gap between germline ends came to 6 bases. CDR3 in amino acids: CASSVEGANEKLFF. CDR3 bases: TGTGCCAGCAGCGTAGAGGGAGCTAATGAAAAACTGTTTTTT.

V is TRBV29-1 and J is TRBJ2-1; TRBD2 matches at 10 bases. V gave up 6 bases and J gave up 12 bases; unmatched junction bases: 23. The germline gives CDR1 SQVTM, CDR2 ANQGSEA. This CDR3 is 17 amino acids long. CDR3 nucleotides: TGCAGCGTGGAGTGGTTAGCGGGAGGCCCCGCCGGTTTCGGGCAGTTCTTC. Amino acid sequence: CSVEWLAGGPAGFGQFF.